This T cell receptor (beta chain) appears in the sequencing data of a study of blood T cell repertoires in COVID-19. Study-level information: Samples came from the United States, Italy and Spain, spanning acute and convalescent COVID-19. The cDNA or gDNA used as material had been derived from T cells, B-cell-depleted T cells, or PBMCs.

Germline lookup yields CDR1 GTSNPN and CDR2 SVGIG (reference sequence). V gave up 4 bases and J gave up 9 bases, with 19 bases separating them. The CDR3 runs to 15 residues. In the study's own analysis: The authors estimated nucleated cell counts from reference gene primer amplification. Only in-frame clones appear in the TCRdb table, and some are missing; sequencing was by immunoSEQ multiplex PCR. V and J calls and clone size are given by that table; D and trimming were obtained from the DNA. Among 130,000 or so clones listed, under 85% were seen once. This receptor was obtained from a human donor in a cohort sampled during active COVID-19. The specimen sequenced was peripheral blood. The rearrangement links TRBV30 to TRBJ1-6, with D unclear. The CDR3: CAWKVTGGLGSPLHF. DNA of the CDR3: TGTGCCTGGAAGGTCACGGGAGGGTTGGGTTCACCCCTCCACTTT.